The present entry profiles one T cell receptor (beta chain) with its context. The specificity of this receptor is unknown. No much larger clonotype is one base removed from it; base qualities were not supplied. Via the germline V gene (reference sequence), CDR1 is LNHDA and CDR2 SQIVND. Cut back by 9 bases and 5 bases, the V and J ends lie 17 bases apart. The CDR3 has 13 amino acids, counting the end cysteine and phenylalanine. Just CDR3 DNA is preserved here, 39 bases in frame from base 1. TCRbeta CDR3 regions were amplified from genomic DNA by means of the immunoSEQ Assay, a bias-controlled multiplex PCR. The source study handled its data this way. Within the assay, amplification of reference gene primers was used to estimate how many nucleated cells each sample contained. To quantify the absolute abundance of each unique TCRbeta CDR3 rearrangement, sequence reads were collapsed and filtered. For each sample, productive Simpson clonality was calculated as the square root of Simpson's diversity index over productive rearrangements. TCRdb retrieved this table from immuneACCESS and kept in-frame rearrangements only. Not all clones are present; in checked studies, unresolved V genes account for under half, and no reason is known for the remainder. V and J calls and clone size are those listed in that table; D and trimming were worked out from the DNA. Recorded for this sample are some 150,000 clones; over 75% of them occurred a single time. Over 10% of the sample goes to the ten largest clones.

The collaborating institutions used their own protocols to collect whole blood in K2EDTA tubes. For TCRbeta analysis, collaborator samples were shipped as frozen whole blood, as isolated PBMCs, or as DNA extracted from either sample type. The source of the sample is a study of blood T cell repertoires in COVID-19 (TCRdb year 2020). Looking at the study overall: Collaborator samples came from the United States, Italy and Spain and covered acute and convalescent phases of COVID-19. The material from the prospective study consisted of cDNA or gDNA derived from T cells, B-cell-depleted T cells, or PBMCs. The dataset comprised deeply sampled blood TCRbeta repertoires from subjects exposed to, actively infected with, or recovered from COVID-19. A freely available public database, intended as a resource for researchers studying the immune response to SARS-CoV-2, is where the repertoires were released. Samples were obtained from the ongoing ImmuneRACE study (first 160 participants) and from 950 to 1,500 subjects provided by 6 global collaborators. A de-identified subject ID, COVID-19 status, age in years and sex were almost always included in the sample metadata. Where available, HLA class I and class II types were obtained from metadata supplied by the sample provider rather than from assay-based typing. The paper's findings and limits, for the study overall: The quantity of clinical and demographic metadata differed by source and by participant and was supplied without curation.

Sample: peripheral blood. The rearranged segments are TRBV19 and TRBJ2-7, and perhaps TRBD1 as D gene, on 6 matching bases. The source is a man in his fifties or sixties with active or convalescent COVID-19. In nucleotide form, the sequence is TGTGCCAGCCGACCCACAGGGATACACGAGCAGTACTTC. Its protein product is CASRPTGIHEQYF.